This passage covers 32 T cell receptor beta chains from one sample sequenced in a study of T-cell reconstitution after alpha-beta-depleted transplantation in children. A TCRbeta library incorporating unique molecular identifiers was prepared. In TCRdb, the PCR reads were re-called with MiXCR into one record per CDR3 protein. The sample has approximately 350,000 distinct CDR3 sequences, approximately 10% seen once. The sample here was PBMCs from the stem cell graft donor, taken from the stem cell graft. The receptors derive from a human donor who donated a stem cell graft to a child with acute lymphoblastic leukemia.

This clonotype was detected ten times or more. V usage is TRBV20-1 and J usage is TRBJ2-5; 9 bases agree with TRBD2. This CDR3 region has 16 residues. CDR1 and CDR2 from the germline V gene are DFQATT and SNEGSKA (reference sequence). Trimming at V came to 4 bases and at J to 5 bases, leaving 14 bases not matched to a gene. The CDR3 protein is CSATGTSNLRVETQYF. In DNA form, the CDR3 reads TGCAGTGCTACCGGGACTAGCAACCTTAGGGTGGAGACCCAGTACTTC.

The V call is TRBV7-3, the J call TRBJ1-1; D not resolved. This CDR3 comprises 16 residues. Trimming removed 2 bases at V and 1 base at J, with 14 bases between. Germline V gives CDR1 SGHTA, CDR2 FQGTGA. DNA for the CDR3: TGTGCCAGCAGCTTATCGGCCGGGTGGGAGAACACTGAAGCTTTCTTT. Translated: CASSLSAGWENTEAFF.

The sample holds a few counts of this clonotype. The chain joins TRBV12-3 or TRBV12-4 to TRBJ2-5; 7 nucleotides align to TRBD1. This CDR3 is built from 17 residues. V shed 0 bases, J shed 4 bases, and the junction held 11 bases outside the gene matches. The CDR3 protein is CASSLAFETGMRETQYF. The CDR3 DNA follows: TGTGCCAGCAGTTTAGCGTTTGAGACAGGGATGCGAGAGACCCAGTACTTC.

The chain employs TRBV7-8 and TRBJ1-1, with D tentatively TRBD1 (5 bases). The CDR3 covers 17 residues. Germline V CDR1 and CDR2: SGHVS, FQNEAQ. Trimming stripped 4 bases from V and 0 bases from J, with 18 bases between. Written as DNA, the CDR3 is TGTGCCAGCAGCTCCAGTGTTAGGGGTACCTTGAACACTGAAGCTTTCTTT. It yields the protein CASSSSVRGTLNTEAFF. Based on the CDR3 plus reference TRBV7-8 and TRBJ1-1, the full variable domain is GAGVSQSPRYKVAKRGQDVALRCDPISGHVSLFWYQQALGQGPEFLTYFQNEAQLDKSGLPSDRFFAERPEGSVSTLKIQRTQQEDSAVYLCASSSSVRGTLNTEAFFGQGTRLTVV.

In nucleotides, the CDR3 is TGTGCCAGCAGCTTAGTGGGCCTAGCGGGGCAAGAGACCCAGTACTTC. It translates to CASSLVGLAGQETQYF. The rearrangement links TRBV7-6 to TRBJ2-5, with TRBD2 matching over 9 bases. The CDR3 consists of 16 residues. Germline CDR1 is SGHVS and CDR2 is FNYEAQ. Trimming at V came to 1 base and at J to 2 bases, leaving 5 bases not matched to a gene.

This clonotype was observed a handful of times. The genes are TRBV11-2 and TRBJ2-3; the D gene is possibly TRBD2 (6 bases). The CDR3 has 15 amino acids. Germline V gene sequence: CDR1 SGHAT, CDR2 FQNNGV. Trimming took off 6 bases at V and 1 base at J, with 14 bases between the two ends. The CDR3 nucleotides are TGTGCCAGCAGTGCCTCGGTAGCGGGCACAGATACGCAGTATTTT. Translated: CASSASVAGTDTQYF.

This chain joins TRBV15 and TRBJ1-6; 7 bases are a match to TRBD1. CDR3 length equals 18 residues. CDR1 is LNHNV and CDR2 is YYDKDF in the germline V gene (reference sequence). With 0 bases clipped from V and 6 bases from J, the junction kept 11 bases outside the gene matches. The CDR3 region is CATSREATSRGPNSPLHF. The CDR3 nucleotides are TGTGCCACCAGCAGAGAAGCGACGTCGAGGGGGCCTAATTCACCCCTCCACTTT.

This clonotype was seen repeatedly, ten times or more. The J gene is TRBJ2-1, the V gene TRBV4-3; 8 bases are shared with TRBD2. CDR1 is LGHNA, CDR2 YSLEER, per germline. Losses at the gene ends were 1 base for V and 4 bases for J; bases not matched to a gene: 3. The CDR3 has 15 amino acids. In DNA form, the CDR3 reads TGCGCCAGCAGCCAAGCGGGAGGGTTTTACAATGAGCAGTTCTTC. Its protein is CASSQAGGFYNEQFF.

This clonotype has just a few counts. The chain employs TRBV5-6 and TRBJ2-7; a weak D match, TRBD2 (5 bases). CDR3 length: 15 residues. V was trimmed by 0 bases and J by 3 bases, leaving 13 bases between them. CDR1 and CDR2 from the germline V gene are SGHDT and YYEEEE. The CDR3 DNA reads TGTGCCAGCAGCTTGGCACCCCGAGGGCTCTACGAGCAGTACTTC. It yields the protein CASSLAPRGLYEQYF. The complete variable domain, with remaining parts taken from reference TRBV5-6 and TRBJ2-7, reads DAGVTQSPTHLIKTRGQQVTLRCSPKSGHDTVSWYQQALGQGPQFIFQYYEEEERQRGNFPDRFSGHQFPNYSSELNVNALLLGDSALYLCASSLAPRGLYEQYFGPGTRLTVT.

The chain combines TRBV6-5 with TRBJ1-6; 9 positions match TRBD1. Looked up from germline, CDR1 is MNHEY and CDR2 is SVGAGI. This CDR3 has 15 amino acids. Germline trimming cut 2 bases from V and 7 bases from J; bases unmatched to any gene: 3. CDR3 DNA: TGTGCCAGCAGTTACGGGACAGGGTCGAATTCACCCCTCCACTTT. Its translation is CASSYGTGSNSPLHF.

V is TRBV18 and J is TRBJ2-2; maybe TRBD2 (5 bases). The germline CDR1 and CDR2 sequences are KGHSH and LQKENI. The V end lost 1 base, the J end lost 0 bases, and 9 bases lay between the germline ends. This CDR3 spans 16 amino acids. CDR3 amino acids: CASSPLLAPNTGELFF. In DNA form, the CDR3 reads TGTGCCAGCTCACCACTGCTAGCCCCGAACACCGGGGAGCTGTTTTTT. Full variable domain (outside the CDR3, taken from reference TRBV18 and TRBJ2-2): NAGVMQNPRHLVRRRGQEARLRCSPMKGHSHVYWYRQLPEEGLKFMVYLQKENIIDESGMPKERFSAEFPKEGPSILRIQQVVRGDSAAYFCASSPLLAPNTGELFFGEGSRLTVL.

This clonotype was picked up many times. The chain couples TRBV5-5 to TRBJ1-1; possibly TRBD1 for D (6 bases). The germline gives CDR1 SGHKS, CDR2 YYEKEE (reference sequence). V was clipped by 3 bases and J by 6 bases, with 9 bases between them. This CDR3 has 12 residues. The chain's CDR3 is CASSSRGSEAFF. Written as DNA, the CDR3 is TGTGCCAGCAGCTCTAGGGGGTCTGAAGCTTTCTTT. Complete variable domain (other parts from reference TRBV5-5 and TRBJ1-1): DAGVTQSPTHLIKTRGQQVTLRCSPISGHKSVSWYQQVLGQGPQFIFQYYEKEERGRGNFPDRFSARQFPNYSSELNVNALLLGDSALYLCASSSRGSEAFFGQGTRLTVV.

Notes on this clonotype: A read error is possible here, since a much larger clone lies one base away. This sequence joins TRBV5-8 and TRBJ2-7; D assignment may be TRBD1 or TRBD2 (5 bases each). This CDR3 has 15 residues. Germline V gene data show CDR1 as SGHTS and CDR2 as YDEGEE. CDR3 bases: TGTGGCAGCAGCCCCGGGACCGAGAGCTCCTACGAGCAGTACTTC. This gives the protein CGSSPGTESSYEQYF.

This clonotype was found many times. The chain recombines TRBV7-2 with TRBJ2-5; D perhaps matches TRBD2 (5 bases). The CDR3 contains 13 residues. The V gene lost 2 bases and the J gene lost 7 bases, with 11 bases spanning the gap. CDR1 is SGHTA, CDR2 FQGNSA, per germline. This CDR3 reads CASSLRGIGTQYF. As DNA, the CDR3 is TGTGCCAGCAGCTTACGGGGTATTGGGACCCAGTACTTC.

CDR3 coding DNA: TGTGCCAGCAGCACCGGGACCCAAAAAAGTTACTATGGCTACACCTTC. Protein product: CASSTGTQKSYYGYTF. The rearrangement uses TRBV7-9 and TRBJ1-2; weak D call: TRBD1 (5 bases). The length of the CDR3 is 16 residues. Trimming stripped 5 bases from V and 3 bases from J, with 19 bases between. The V gene's germline CDR1 is SEHNR and CDR2 FQNEAQ (reference sequence).

This chain joins TRBV28 and TRBJ2-2; TRBD2 might be the D (5 bases). Trimming took off 6 bases at V and 6 bases at J, with 20 bases between the two ends. Germline CDR1 is MDHEN and CDR2 is SYDVKM. There are 16 residues in the CDR3. The CDR3 region has the DNA TGTGCCAGCAGCCCCCGAGGGAGAGGAGGCGCCGGGGAGCTGTTTTTT. It is translated as CASSPRGRGGAGELFF.

This clonotype was observed a few times. The V and J genes are TRBV10-3 and TRBJ2-2, with 7 bases matching TRBD1. The CDR3 is made up of 15 amino acids. V lost 8 bases and J lost 3; bases outside the gene matches: 9. CDR1 and CDR2 (germline): ENHRY, SYGVKD. The CDR3 bases are TGTGCCATCCAACCGACAGGGATGGACACCGGGGAGCTGTTTTTT. Residues: CAIQPTGMDTGELFF.

The chain combines TRBV7-9 with TRBJ1-5; unclear D gene. There are 13 residues in the CDR3. The germline V and J ends were trimmed by 2 bases and 6 bases, with 8 bases remaining between them. Germline V gives CDR1 SEHNR, CDR2 FQNEAQ (reference sequence). The CDR3 DNA reads TGTGCCAGCAGCTTAAATTTCGGTCAGCCCCAGCATTTT. Translated: CASSLNFGQPQHF.

V is TRBV18 and J is TRBJ1-1, with 9 bases identical to TRBD1. The V gene's germline CDR1 is KGHSH and CDR2 LQKENI. V shed 4 bases and J 4 bases; nucleotides not matched to a gene: 10. This CDR3 is 16 amino acids long. The DNA of the CDR3 is TGTGCCAGCTCACGAACTTCCGGGACAGGGCTCACTGAAGCTTTCTTT. Amino acid sequence: CASSRTSGTGLTEAFF.

Details on this clonotype: The junction departs from the called germline gene at one end, perhaps through a read error. The chain joins TRBV4-1 to TRBJ2-3; 10 bases map to TRBD1. The CDR3 sequence is 15 residues long. The germline CDR1 and CDR2 sequences are MGHRA and YSYEKL. The CDR3 DNA reads as TGCGCCAGCAGCGGACGGGGACAGGGGACAGATACGCACTATTTT. Protein sequence: CASSGRGQGTDTHYF.

V is TRBV6-1 and J is TRBJ2-2; a weak D match, TRBD1 (6 bases). V gave up 11 bases and J gave up 0 bases, with 13 bases separating them. The germline CDR1 and CDR2 sequences are MNHNS and SASEGT. This CDR3 region has 14 residues. The CDR3 bases are TGTGCCCTAGACAGGAAGCCGAACACCGGGGAGCTGTTTTTT. Translated: CALDRKPNTGELFF.

To note about this clonotype: The germline gene is not matched at one end of the junction; a read error may be the cause. The gene calls are TRBV9 and TRBJ1-5; 8 nucleotides agree with TRBD1. The CDR3 sequence is 16 residues long. Germline-derived CDR1 and CDR2 are SGDLS and YYNGEE. The CDR3 DNA reads as TGTGCCGGCAGCATGGGGACAGGTAATAGCAATCAGCCCCAGCATTTT. Residues: CAGSMGTGNSNQPQHF. Supplemented by reference TRBV9 and TRBJ1-5, the full variable domain reads DSGVTQTPKHLITATGQRVTLRCSPRSGDLSVYWYQQSLDQGLQFLIQYYNGEERAKGNILERFSAQQFPDLHSELNLSSLELGDSALYFCAGSMGTGNSNQPQHFGDGTRLSIL.

The table lists this clonotype with a few counts. The gene calls are TRBV12-3 or TRBV12-4 and TRBJ2-1, with D tentatively TRBD1 or TRBD2 (5 bases each). CDR3 size: 12 residues. V lost 3 bases to trimming and J lost 7 bases, with 7 bases between them. The CDR3 region has the DNA TGTGCCAGCAGTTTTTGGGGGAATGAGCAGTTCTTC. Translation gives CASSFWGNEQFF.

This clonotype was counted only a few times. This rearrangement joins TRBV6-1 to TRBJ2-1; 7 nucleotides align to TRBD2. Germline V CDR1 and CDR2: MNHNS, SASEGT. The junction had 9 bases not matched to a gene; V was cut back by 6 bases and J by 7 bases. The CDR3 loop spans 14 amino acids. Here the CDR3 reads CASRESGMGNEQFF. The CDR3 nucleotides read TGTGCCAGCAGGGAAAGCGGGATGGGTAATGAGCAGTTCTTC.

This clonotype was counted between two and nine times. The genes are TRBV7-9 and TRBJ2-1; D is unresolved. Trimming took 1 base from V and 5 from J, leaving 6 bases between them. Germline assignment: CDR1 SEHNR and CDR2 FQNEAQ (reference sequence). This CDR3 has 13 residues. The CDR3 sequence: CASSLDHDNEQFF. The CDR3 DNA reads TGTGCCAGCAGCTTAGACCATGACAATGAGCAGTTCTTC. Filled out from reference TRBV7-9 and TRBJ2-1, the complete variable domain reads DTGVSQNPRHKITKRGQNVTFRCDPISEHNRLYWYRQTLGQGPEFLTYFQNEAQLEKSRLLSDRFSAERPKGSFSTLEIQRTEQGDSAMYLCASSLDHDNEQFFGPGTRLTVL.

A few counts support this clonotype. V is TRBV5-5 and J is TRBJ2-3; 9 bases map to TRBD1. The CDR3 runs 13 residues. The V gene's germline CDR1 is SGHKS and CDR2 YYEKEE (reference sequence). V gave up 8 bases and J gave up 2 bases; unmatched junction bases: 3. Written as DNA, the CDR3 is TGTGCCAGTAGGGACAGGGACACAGATACGCAGTATTTT. It codes for CASRDRDTDTQYF.

The chain couples TRBV7-3 to TRBJ2-6; TRBD1 is a possible D gene (6 bases). V was clipped by 4 bases and J by 4 bases, with 14 bases between them. The CDR3 contains 16 residues. Germline CDR1 SGHTA, CDR2 FQGTGA. CDR3 residues: CASSSATGSGANVLTF. In DNA, the CDR3 is TGTGCCAGCAGCTCGGCCACAGGGTCCGGGGCCAACGTCCTGACTTTC.

At least ten counts were recorded for this clonotype. The chain uses TRBV20-1 and TRBJ2-7, with 15 bases that match TRBD2. The CDR3 extends over 17 amino acids. Germline-derived CDR1 and CDR2 are DFQATT and SNEGSKA (reference sequence). The trim removed 5 bases at V and 3 bases at J, leaving 11 bases unmatched. This chain's CDR3 is CSAEGTSGRWNSYEQYF. The CDR3, as DNA: TGCAGTGCTGAGGGGACTAGCGGGAGGTGGAACAGCTACGAGCAGTACTTC.

This clonotype was seen a handful of times. This chain joins TRBV7-9 and TRBJ2-7; 12 nucleotides line up with TRBD2. Per germline, CDR1 SEHNR and CDR2 FQNEAQ (reference sequence). The CDR3 is 15 amino acids. With V trimmed by 4 bases and J by 7 bases, 8 bases remained unmatched. This CDR3 reads CASSSLTSGRGEQYF. The CDR3 DNA sequence: TGTGCCAGCAGCTCTTTGACTAGCGGGAGAGGAGAGCAGTACTTC.

A note on this clonotype: One end of the junction is discordant with germline, which a read error may explain. V gene TRBV27 combines with J gene TRBJ1-5; no clear D. CDR3 size: 15 residues. Germline V lookup: CDR1 MNHEY, CDR2 SMNVEV (reference sequence). CDR3 DNA sequence: TGTGCCAGCAGTTTATCGGTCAACCCGTACCAGCCCCAGCAGTTT. As protein: CASSLSVNPYQPQQF.

This clonotype was picked up a small number of times. CDR3 sequence: CSATRQGANEKLFF. The CDR3 nucleotides are TGCAGTGCTACCAGACAGGGGGCTAATGAAAAACTGTTTTTT. V usage is TRBV20-1 and J usage is TRBJ1-4, with 9 bases identical to TRBD1. The CDR3 has 14 residues. The J segment lost 3 bases and the V segment lost 4 bases, leaving 3 bases of the junction unmatched. CDR1 is DFQATT, CDR2 SNEGSKA, per germline (reference sequence).

A word on this clonotype: Being one base from a much bigger clone, this may be a read error. V is TRBV20-1 and J is TRBJ1-1; D gene unclear. The germline V and J ends were trimmed by 6 bases and 6 bases, with 20 bases remaining between them. Looked up from germline, CDR1 is DFQATT and CDR2 is SNEGSKA (reference sequence). The length of the CDR3 is 14 residues. The CDR3, as DNA: TGCAGTGCACTACACCCCACCGCATGGGCTGAAGCTTTCTTT. Translated, it gives CSALHPTAWAEAFF.